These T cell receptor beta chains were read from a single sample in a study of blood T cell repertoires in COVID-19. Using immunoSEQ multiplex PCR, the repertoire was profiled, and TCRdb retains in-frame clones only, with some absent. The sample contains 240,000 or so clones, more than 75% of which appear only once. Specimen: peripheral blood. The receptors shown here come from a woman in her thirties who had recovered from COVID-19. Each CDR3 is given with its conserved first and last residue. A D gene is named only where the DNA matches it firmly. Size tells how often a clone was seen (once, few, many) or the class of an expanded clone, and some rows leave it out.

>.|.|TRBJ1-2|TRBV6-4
CASRTGLANYGYTF
TGTGCCAGCAGAACAGGATTAGCTAACTATGGCTACACCTTC
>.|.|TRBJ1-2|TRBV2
CASSENTGGIGGYTF
TGTGCCAGCAGTGAAAATACCGGGGGAATTGGTGGCTACACCTTC
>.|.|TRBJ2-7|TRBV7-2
CASSLGGLVAEQYF
TGTGCCAGCAGCTTAGGAGGGTTAGTAGCCGAGCAGTACTTC
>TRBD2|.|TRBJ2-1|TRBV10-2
CASSEWGGAYNEQFF
TGCGCCAGCAGTGAATGGGGGGGGGCCTACAATGAGCAGTTCTTC
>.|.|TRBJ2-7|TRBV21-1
CASSPHDRGAGEQYF
TGTGCCAGCAGCCCCCACGATCGGGGTGCGGGGGAGCAGTACTTC
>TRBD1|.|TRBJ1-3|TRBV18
CASSQKQGAGNTIYF
TGTGCCAGCTCGCAAAAACAGGGGGCTGGAAACACCATATATTTT
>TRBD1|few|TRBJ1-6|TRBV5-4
CASSLVGRGPNSPLHF
TGTGCCAGCAGCTTGGTCGGCAGGGGGCCTAATTCACCCCTCCACTTT
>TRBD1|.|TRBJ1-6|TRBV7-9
CASSPDRGRSPLHF
TGTGCCAGCAGCCCCGACAGGGGTCGGTCACCCCTCCACTTT
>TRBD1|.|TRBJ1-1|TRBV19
CASRPGQRPGDTEAFF
TGTGCCAGTAGGCCGGGACAGCGCCCGGGGGACACTGAAGCTTTCTTT
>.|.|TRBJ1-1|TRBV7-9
CASSSGFWGENTEAFF
TGTGCCAGCAGTTCCGGATTTTGGGGGGAGAACACTGAAGCTTTCTTT
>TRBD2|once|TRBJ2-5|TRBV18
CASSSLGTSGGNAETQYF
TGTGCCAGCTCAAGCCTCGGGACTAGCGGGGGCAACGCCGAGACCCAGTACTTC
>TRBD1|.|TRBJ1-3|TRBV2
CASRAQGVSGNTIYF
TGTGCCAGCAGGGCTCAGGGGGTCTCTGGAAACACCATATATTTT
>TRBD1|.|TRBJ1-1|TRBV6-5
CASSYPGQTTEAFF
TGTGCCAGCAGTTACCCGGGACAGACCACTGAAGCTTTCTTT
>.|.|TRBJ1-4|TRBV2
CASRRVLTNEKLFF
TGTGCCAGCAGACGGGTCCTTACTAATGAAAAACTGTTTTTT
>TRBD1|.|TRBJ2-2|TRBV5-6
CASSFDRGLMNTGELFF
TGTGCCAGCAGCTTCGACAGGGGGCTTATGAACACCGGGGAGCTGTTTTTT
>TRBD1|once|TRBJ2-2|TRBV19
CASTLGQKNTGELFF
TGTGCCAGTACCCTGGGACAGAAAAACACCGGGGAGCTGTTTTTT
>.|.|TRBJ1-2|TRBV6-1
CASSEHRFTF
TGTGCCAGCAGTGAACACAGGTTCACCTTC
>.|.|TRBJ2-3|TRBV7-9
CASSLRNSGADTQYF
TGTGCCAGCAGCTTACGAAACAGTGGTGCAGATACGCAGTATTTT
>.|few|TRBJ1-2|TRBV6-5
CASSDRGQYYGYTF
TGTGCCAGCAGCGATAGAGGACAGTACTATGGCTACACCTTC
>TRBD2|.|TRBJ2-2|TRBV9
CASSPGLAGKETGELFF
TGTGCCAGCAGCCCGGGACTAGCGGGGAAAGAAACCGGGGAGCTGTTTTTT